This passage covers 11 T cell receptor beta chains from one sample sequenced in a study of CD8 T cells in Susac syndrome. Random hexamers primed reverse transcription of about 0.45 to 1 ug RNA. TCRdb re-called the immunoSEQ multiplex PCR reads through MiXCR, storing one row per CDR3 protein. Of around 190,000 distinct CDR3 sequences in the sample, about 95% were seen once. The specimen sequenced was CD4+ T cells from PBMCs. The origin of the receptors is a human donor in good health.

V usage is TRBV9 and J usage is TRBJ2-1; D possibly corresponds to TRBD2 (5 bases). Germline CDR1 is SGDLS and CDR2 is YYNGEE. This CDR3 spans 13 amino acids. Trimming took 4 bases from V and 6 from J, leaving 11 bases between them. The CDR3 spells CASSLTTINEQFF. CDR3 sequence (DNA): TGTGCCAGCAGCCTAACGACTATCAATGAGCAGTTCTTC.

This chain joins TRBV13 and TRBJ2-3; no firm D call. Trimming removed 4 bases from V and 6 bases from J, with 11 bases in between. The CDR3 runs to 13 residues. Per germline, CDR1 PRHDT and CDR2 FYEKMQ (reference sequence). The CDR3 spells CASSSRPGDTQYF. Here the CDR3 DNA reads TGTGCCAGCAGCTCGCGGCCCGGGGATACGCAGTATTTT.

The rearrangement uses TRBV20-1 and TRBJ2-5, with D maybe TRBD2 (6 bases). V was trimmed by 3 bases and J by 7 bases, leaving 15 bases between them. Germline assignment: CDR1 DFQATT and CDR2 SNEGSKA (reference sequence). CDR3 length: 13 amino acids. The chain's CDR3 is CSARETRERTQYF. The CDR3 bases are TGCAGTGCTAGGGAGACACGGGAGCGGACCCAGTACTTC.

The chain is built from TRBV9 and TRBJ1-2; no clear D gene. V was pared by 0 bases and J by 4 bases, with 10 bases between. The CDR3 has 14 amino acids. Germline CDR1 SGDLS, CDR2 YYNGEE. The CDR3 coding sequence is TGTGCCAGCAGCGTAGATCCGGGATCCTATGGCTACACCTTC. Protein: CASSVDPGSYGYTF.

The chain recombines TRBV12-3 or TRBV12-4 with TRBJ2-7, with D unclear. The CDR3 loop spans 12 amino acids. V lost 3 bases, J lost 6 bases, and 9 bases lay in between. This CDR3 reads CASSFSQREQYF. The CDR3, as DNA: TGTGCCAGCAGTTTTTCTCAACGCGAGCAGTACTTC.

This rearrangement joins TRBV14 to TRBJ2-1; 9 positions agree with TRBD2. The junction had 10 bases not matched to a gene; V was cut back by 5 bases and J by 5 bases. Germline V lookup: CDR1 SGHDN, CDR2 FVKESK. The CDR3 runs to 16 residues. The CDR3 DNA sequence: TGTGCCAGCAGCACGTCCAGGGCTAGCGGGGACAATGAGCAGTTCTTC. It is translated as CASSTSRASGDNEQFF.

This clonotype has more than one count but fewer than ten. This chain joins TRBV29-1 and TRBJ2-1, with D unresolved. The germline V gene encodes CDR1 SQVTM and CDR2 ANQGSEA. Trimming took 5 bases from V and 3 from J, leaving 5 bases between them. This CDR3 is 11 amino acids long. The CDR3 DNA follows: TGCAGCGTTTCCCACTACAATGAGCAGTTCTTC. Protein: CSVSHYNEQFF.

The chain has TRBV28 and TRBJ2-5, with 9 bases lining up with TRBD1. Germline-derived CDR1 and CDR2 are MDHEN and SYDVKM. The length of the CDR3 is 14 residues. V lost 7 bases to trimming and J lost 4 bases; unmatched junction nucleotides: 7. CDR3 bases: TGTGCCAGCAAGACAGGGGGGGTAAGAGAGACCCAGTACTTC. It specifies CASKTGGVRETQYF.

This chain links TRBV29-1 with TRBJ2-1, with 7 positions matching TRBD2. Looked up from germline, CDR1 is SQVTM and CDR2 is ANQGSEA. V shed 2 bases, J shed 7 bases, and the junction held 5 bases outside the gene matches. The CDR3 is 13 residues long. Here the CDR3 reads CSVELRERNEQFF. The CDR3 coding sequence is TGCAGCGTTGAACTGCGGGAGAGGAATGAGCAGTTCTTC.

This clonotype was counted between two and nine times. The chain carries TRBV12-3 or TRBV12-4 and TRBJ2-1; 12 nucleotides match TRBD2. The CDR3 totals 15 residues. The J segment lost 9 bases and the V segment lost 2 bases, leaving 5 bases of the junction unmatched. The CDR3 protein is CASSLLAGGRGEQFF. The CDR3, as DNA: TGTGCCAGCAGTTTACTAGCGGGAGGGCGGGGTGAGCAGTTCTTC.

The chain recombines TRBV20-1 with TRBJ2-5, with D perhaps being TRBD1 or TRBD2 (5 bases each). Between the trimmed V and J ends, which lost 6 bases and 2 bases, there was a span of 13 bases. The CDR3 has 13 amino acids. Germline lookup yields CDR1 DFQATT and CDR2 SNEGSKA (reference sequence). The CDR3 DNA sequence: TGCAGTGCGGCCGGGACCCTACAAGAGACCCAGTACTTC. It translates to CSAAGTLQETQYF.